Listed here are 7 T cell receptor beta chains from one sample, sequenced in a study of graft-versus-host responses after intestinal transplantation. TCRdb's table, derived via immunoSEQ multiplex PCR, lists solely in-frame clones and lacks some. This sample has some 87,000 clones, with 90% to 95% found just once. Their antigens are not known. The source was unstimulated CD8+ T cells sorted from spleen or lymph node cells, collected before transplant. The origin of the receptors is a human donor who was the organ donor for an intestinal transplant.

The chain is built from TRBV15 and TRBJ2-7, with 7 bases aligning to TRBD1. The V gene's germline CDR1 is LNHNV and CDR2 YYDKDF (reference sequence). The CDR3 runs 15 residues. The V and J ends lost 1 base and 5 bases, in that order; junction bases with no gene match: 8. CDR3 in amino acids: CATSRVEGTVNEQYF. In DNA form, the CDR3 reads TGTGCCACCAGCAGAGTTGAGGGGACAGTGAACGAGCAGTACTTC. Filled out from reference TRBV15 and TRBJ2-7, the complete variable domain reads DAMVIQNPRYQVTQFGKPVTLSCSQTLNHNVMYWYQQKSSQAPKLLFHYYDKDFNNEADTPDNFQSRRPNTSFCFLDIRSPGLGDTAMYLCATSRVEGTVNEQYFGPGTRLTVT.

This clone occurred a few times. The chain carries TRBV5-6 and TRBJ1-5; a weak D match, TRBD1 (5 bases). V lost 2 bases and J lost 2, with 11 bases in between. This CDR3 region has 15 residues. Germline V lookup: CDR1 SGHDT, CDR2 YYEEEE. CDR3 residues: CASSFMTTGNQPQHF. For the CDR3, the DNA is TGTGCCAGCAGCTTTATGACGACAGGCAATCAGCCCCAGCATTTT.

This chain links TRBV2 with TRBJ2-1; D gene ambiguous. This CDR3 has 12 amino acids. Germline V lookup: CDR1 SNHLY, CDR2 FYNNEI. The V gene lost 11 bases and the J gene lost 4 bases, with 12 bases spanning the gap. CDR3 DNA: TGTGCCTCTCTAACTACGTACAATGAGCAGTTCTTC. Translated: CASLTTYNEQFF.

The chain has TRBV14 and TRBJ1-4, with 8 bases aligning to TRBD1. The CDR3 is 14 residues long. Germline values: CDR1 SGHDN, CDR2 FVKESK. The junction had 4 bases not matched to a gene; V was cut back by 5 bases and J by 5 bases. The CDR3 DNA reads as TGTGCCAGCAGCTGGACAGGGTGGAATGAAAAACTGTTTTTT. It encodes CASSWTGWNEKLFF.

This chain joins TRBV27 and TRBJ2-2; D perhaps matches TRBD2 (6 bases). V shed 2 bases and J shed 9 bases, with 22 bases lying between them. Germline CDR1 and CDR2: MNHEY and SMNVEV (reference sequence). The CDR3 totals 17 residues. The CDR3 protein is CASSLGLVGGAPRELFF. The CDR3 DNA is TGTGCCAGCAGTTTAGGGTTGGTAGGCGGGGCCCCCAGGGAGCTGTTTTTT.

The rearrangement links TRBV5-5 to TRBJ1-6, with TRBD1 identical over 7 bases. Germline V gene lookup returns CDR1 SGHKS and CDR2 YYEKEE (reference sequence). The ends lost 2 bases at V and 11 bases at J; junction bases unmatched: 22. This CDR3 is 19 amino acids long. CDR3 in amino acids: CASSFVQLLVRQGRAPLHF. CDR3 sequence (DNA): TGTGCCAGCAGCTTTGTGCAGCTTTTGGTGAGACAGGGTCGGGCACCCCTCCACTTT.

The CDR3 DNA reads as TGTGCCAGCAGCTCCGAGAGTCCGGTCTACAATGAGCAGTTCTTC. Residues: CASSSESPVYNEQFF. The chain combines TRBV7-9 with TRBJ2-1; no firm D call. The CDR3 loop spans 15 amino acids. Trimming shortened V by 4 bases and J by 3 bases, and 13 bases separated the two germline ends. Germline CDR1 SEHNR, CDR2 FQNEAQ (reference sequence).